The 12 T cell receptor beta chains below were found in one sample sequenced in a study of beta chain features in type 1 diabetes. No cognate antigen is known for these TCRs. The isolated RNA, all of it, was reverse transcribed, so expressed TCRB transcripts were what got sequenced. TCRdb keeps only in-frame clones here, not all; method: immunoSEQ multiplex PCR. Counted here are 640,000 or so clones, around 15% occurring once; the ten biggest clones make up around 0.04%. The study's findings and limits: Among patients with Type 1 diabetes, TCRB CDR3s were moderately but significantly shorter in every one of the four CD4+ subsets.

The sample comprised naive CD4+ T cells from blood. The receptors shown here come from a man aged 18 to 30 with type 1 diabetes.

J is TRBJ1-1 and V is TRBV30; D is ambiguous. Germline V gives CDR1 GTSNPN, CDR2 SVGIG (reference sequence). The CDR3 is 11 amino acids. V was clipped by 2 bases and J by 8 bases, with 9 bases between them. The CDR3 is CAWSWVSEAFF. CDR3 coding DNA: TGTGCCTGGAGTTGGGTGTCAGAAGCTTTCTTT. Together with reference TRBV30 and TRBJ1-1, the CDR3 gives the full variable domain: SQTIHQWPATLVQPVGSPLSLECTVEGTSNPNLYWYRQAAGRGLQLLFYSVGIGQISSEVPQNLSASRPQDRQFILSSKKLLLSDSGFYLCAWSWVSEAFFGQGTRLTVV.

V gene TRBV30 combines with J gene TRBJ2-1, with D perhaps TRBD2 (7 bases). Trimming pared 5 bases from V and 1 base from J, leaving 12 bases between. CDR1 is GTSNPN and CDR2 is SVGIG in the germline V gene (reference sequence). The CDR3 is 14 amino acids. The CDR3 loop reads CAWLKGGSYNEQFF. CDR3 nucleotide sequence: TGTGCCTGGCTTAAGGGGGGGTCCTACAATGAGCAGTTCTTC.

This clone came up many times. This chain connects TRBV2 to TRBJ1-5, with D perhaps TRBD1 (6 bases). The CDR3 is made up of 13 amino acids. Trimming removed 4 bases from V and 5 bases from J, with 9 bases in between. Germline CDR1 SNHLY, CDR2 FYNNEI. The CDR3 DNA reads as TGTGCCAGCAGTGTCTGGGGGCATCAGCCCCAGCATTTT. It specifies CASSVWGHQPQHF.

Here the CDR3 DNA reads TGCAGTGTCATGGGAGGAGGTGGAAACACCATATATTTT. It yields the protein CSVMGGGGNTIYF. The J gene is TRBJ1-3, the V gene TRBV29-1; D gene ambiguous. The CDR3 has 13 residues. CDR1 and CDR2 from the germline V gene are SQVTM and ANQGSEA.

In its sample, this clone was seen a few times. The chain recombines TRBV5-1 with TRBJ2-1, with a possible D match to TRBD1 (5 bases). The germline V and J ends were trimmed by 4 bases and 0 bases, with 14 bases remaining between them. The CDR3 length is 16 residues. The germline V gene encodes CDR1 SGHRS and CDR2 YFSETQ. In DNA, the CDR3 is TGCGCCAGCAGCACGACAGCGAGGAGCTCCTACAATGAGCAGTTCTTC. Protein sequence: CASSTTARSSYNEQFF.

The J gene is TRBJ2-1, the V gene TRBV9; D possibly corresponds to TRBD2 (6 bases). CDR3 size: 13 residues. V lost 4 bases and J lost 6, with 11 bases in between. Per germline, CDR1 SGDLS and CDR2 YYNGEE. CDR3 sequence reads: CASSLTSPNEQFF. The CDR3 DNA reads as TGTGCCAGCAGCCTGACTAGTCCCAATGAGCAGTTCTTC.

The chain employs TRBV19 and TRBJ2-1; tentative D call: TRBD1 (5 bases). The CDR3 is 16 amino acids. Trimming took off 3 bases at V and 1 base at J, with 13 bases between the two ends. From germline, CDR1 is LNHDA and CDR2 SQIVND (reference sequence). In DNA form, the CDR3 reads TGTGCCAGTAGTATGGGAACAGGATCATCCTACAATGAGCAGTTCTTC. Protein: CASSMGTGSSYNEQFF. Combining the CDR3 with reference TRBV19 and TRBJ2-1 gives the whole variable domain DGGITQSPKYLFRKEGQNVTLSCEQNLNHDAMYWYRQDPGQGLRLIYYSQIVNDFQKGDIAEGYSVSREKKESFPLTVTSAQKNPTAFYLCASSMGTGSSYNEQFFGPGTRLTVL.

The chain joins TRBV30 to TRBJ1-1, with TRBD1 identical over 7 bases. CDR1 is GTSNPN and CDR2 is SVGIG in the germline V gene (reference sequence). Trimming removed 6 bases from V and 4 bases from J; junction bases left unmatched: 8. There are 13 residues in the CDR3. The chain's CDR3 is CACQGQAVTEAFF. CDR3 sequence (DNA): TGTGCCTGCCAAGGACAGGCGGTCACTGAAGCTTTCTTT.

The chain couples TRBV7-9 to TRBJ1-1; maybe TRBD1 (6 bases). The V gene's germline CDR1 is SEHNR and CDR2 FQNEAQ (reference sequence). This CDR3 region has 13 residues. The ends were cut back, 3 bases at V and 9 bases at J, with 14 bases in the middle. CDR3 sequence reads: CASSFQRGAKAFF. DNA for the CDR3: TGTGCCAGCAGCTTTCAGAGGGGGGCAAAAGCTTTCTTT.

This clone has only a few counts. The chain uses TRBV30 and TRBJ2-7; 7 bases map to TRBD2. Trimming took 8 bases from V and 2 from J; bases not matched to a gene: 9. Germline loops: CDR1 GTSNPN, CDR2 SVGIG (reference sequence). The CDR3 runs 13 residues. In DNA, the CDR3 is TGTGCCGGGCGCGGGGCGGGAGCCTACGAGCAGTACTTC. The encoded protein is CAGRGAGAYEQYF.

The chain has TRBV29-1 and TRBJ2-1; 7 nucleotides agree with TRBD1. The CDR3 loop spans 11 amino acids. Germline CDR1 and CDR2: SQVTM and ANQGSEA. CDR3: CGQGVYNEQFF. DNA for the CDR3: TGCGGCCAGGGGGTTTACAATGAGCAGTTCTTC.

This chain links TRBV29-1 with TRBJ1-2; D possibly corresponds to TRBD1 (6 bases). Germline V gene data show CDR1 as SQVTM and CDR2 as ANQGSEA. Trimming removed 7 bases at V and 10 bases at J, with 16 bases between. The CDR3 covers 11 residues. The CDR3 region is CSAGQRGVYTF. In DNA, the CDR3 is TGCAGCGCAGGACAGCGGGGGGTCTACACCTTC.